The 15 T cell receptor beta chains listed next were all sequenced from one sample in a study of T cell responses to AZD1222 COVID-19 vaccine. Clones were read by immunoSEQ multiplex PCR, and TCRdb kept only the in-frame ones, dropping some. The sample yields around 110,000 clones, about 92% seen once. The sample here was peripheral blood, taken on day 0 of AZD1222 vaccination. All receptors derive from an adult in good health.

The genes are TRBV7-9 and TRBJ1-1, with a weak D call TRBD1 (5 bases). Trimming cost V 7 bases and J 10 bases, with 16 bases left between them. The CDR3 runs to 12 residues. CDR1 SEHNR and CDR2 FQNEAQ come from the germline V gene (reference sequence). The CDR3 bases are TGTGCCAGCACCCCAGGGTTTGTTGGAGCTTTCTTT. Its translation: CASTPGFVGAFF.

The chain recombines TRBV5-1 with TRBJ2-7; D is unclear. Trimming stripped 4 bases from V and 0 bases from J, with 14 bases between. The CDR3 has 15 residues. The V gene's germline CDR1 is SGHRS and CDR2 YFSETQ. The CDR3 sequence: CASSPVGQYSYEQYF. In DNA, the CDR3 is TGCGCCAGCAGCCCGGTAGGCCAATACTCCTACGAGCAGTACTTC.

The rearrangement joins TRBV6-5 to TRBJ2-5, with D hard to call. CDR3 size: 13 residues. From germline, CDR1 is MNHEY and CDR2 SVGAGI. V shed 0 bases and J shed 5 bases, with 7 bases lying between them. This CDR3 is CASSYSMVETQYF. CDR3 coding DNA: TGTGCCAGCAGTTACTCGATGGTGGAGACCCAGTACTTC.

The V gene is TRBV28, the J gene TRBJ1-2; TRBD1 aligns across 7 bases. Unmatched junction bases numbered 11, after V lost 5 bases and J lost 5 bases. The CDR3 covers 15 residues. Germline values: CDR1 MDHEN, CDR2 SYDVKM. DNA for the CDR3: TGTGCCAGCAGTCTTCCGGGGACAGCGGCTTATGGCTACACCTTC. It specifies CASSLPGTAAYGYTF.

V and J are TRBV7-2 and TRBJ1-2; 9 bases align to TRBD1. The CDR3 sequence is 13 residues long. Per the germline V gene, CDR1 is SGHTA and CDR2 is FQGNSA. V shed 5 bases and J 6 bases; nucleotides not matched to a gene: 4. CDR3 amino acids: CASSRDRANGYTF. CDR3 in DNA: TGTGCCAGCAGCCGGGACAGGGCCAATGGCTACACCTTC. Combining the CDR3 with reference TRBV7-2 and TRBJ1-2 gives the whole variable domain GAGVSQSPSNKVTEKGKDVELRCDPISGHTALYWYRQSLGQGLEFLIYFQGNSAPDKSGLPSDRFSAERTGGSVSTLTIQRTQQEDSAVYLCASSRDRANGYTFGSGTRLTVV.

The chain carries TRBV19 and TRBJ1-1; no clear D gene. Germline V gives CDR1 LNHDA, CDR2 SQIVND (reference sequence). V was cut by 6 bases and J by 1 base, with 18 bases left in between. This CDR3 has 16 amino acids. The CDR3 DNA sequence: TGTGCCAGTAGGGACGATTTGAAAGAAACGAACACTGAAGCTTTCTTT. It encodes CASRDDLKETNTEAFF.

This rearrangement joins TRBV10-3 to TRBJ2-2, with D uncertain. V was shortened by 2 bases and J by 1 base, with 11 bases between the two germline ends. Per germline, CDR1 ENHRY and CDR2 SYGVKD. The CDR3 extends over 16 amino acids. CDR3 DNA sequence: TGTGCCATCAGTGAGCTTGGTCTTATGAACACCGGGGAGCTGTTTTTT. Translated, it gives CAISELGLMNTGELFF.

This clone has a single count. V is TRBV21-1 and J is TRBJ2-2; the table assigns TRBD1, which was not confirmed against the DNA. TRBV21-1 is annotated as a pseudogene. The CDR3 spans 13 residues. CDR3 sequence: CARGTVNTGELFF. The CDR3 coding sequence is TGTGCCAGGGGGACAGTTAACACCGGGGAGCTGTTTTTT.

The chain recombines TRBV27 with TRBJ1-2; 7 bases agree with TRBD1. J was trimmed by 3 bases and V by 5 bases; bases with no gene match: 3. Germline CDR1 MNHEY, CDR2 SMNVEV (reference sequence). The CDR3 is 13 residues long. This chain's CDR3 is CASSITGDYGYTF. As DNA, the CDR3 is TGTGCCAGCAGTATCACAGGGGACTATGGCTACACCTTC.

This clone was picked up one time. The chain has TRBV6-5 and TRBJ2-2; TRBD1 matches at 11 bases. Per germline, CDR1 MNHEY and CDR2 SVGAGI. Unmatched junction bases numbered 5, after V lost 6 bases and J lost 5 bases. The CDR3 runs 15 residues. CDR3 nucleotide sequence: TGTGCCAGCAGAGAGGACAGGGGGCGTACCGGGGAGCTGTTTTTT. This codes for CASREDRGRTGELFF.

This sequence joins TRBV27 and TRBJ1-2; no clear D gene. Germline CDR1 MNHEY, CDR2 SMNVEV (reference sequence). Trimming left V 3 bases short and J 6 bases short, with 17 bases between. This CDR3 contains 15 residues. The CDR3 region has the DNA TGTGCCAGCAGTTTTTTAAGGGAGGTGGTTGATGGCTACACCTTC. It codes for CASSFLREVVDGYTF.

Here the CDR3 reads CASSFSEGGGYTF. The CDR3 DNA reads as TGTGCCAGCAGTTTTTCCGAGGGAGGAGGCTACACCTTC. The chain has TRBV27 and TRBJ1-2; D uncertain. The CDR3 extends over 13 amino acids. V was trimmed by 3 bases and J by 8 bases, leaving 13 bases between them. Per the germline V gene, CDR1 is MNHEY and CDR2 is SMNVEV (reference sequence).

The chain is built from TRBV14 and TRBJ2-3; D might be TRBD1 (5 bases). This CDR3 contains 15 residues. Trimming left V 1 base short and J 6 bases short, with 14 bases between. Per the germline V gene, CDR1 is SGHDN and CDR2 is FVKESK. The CDR3 loop reads CASSQVGDPGDTQYF. The CDR3 nucleotides are TGTGCCAGCAGCCAAGTAGGCGATCCAGGGGATACGCAGTATTTT.

This clone was observed once. V is TRBV7-2 and J is TRBJ2-2; 13 bases line up with TRBD2. With 5 bases clipped from V and 8 bases from J, the junction kept 8 bases outside the gene matches. Germline lookup yields CDR1 SGHTA and CDR2 FQGNSA. The CDR3 is 16 amino acids. The CDR3 region is CASSITSGRAKGELFF. As DNA, the CDR3 is TGTGCCAGCAGCATCACTAGCGGGAGGGCGAAAGGGGAGCTGTTTTTT.

This rearrangement joins TRBV28 to TRBJ1-5; D is perhaps TRBD1 (5 bases). V was shortened by 3 bases and J by 2 bases, with 11 bases between the two germline ends. Looked up from germline, CDR1 is MDHEN and CDR2 is SYDVKM. The CDR3 contains 15 residues. CDR3 in amino acids: CASSFPPTGNQPQHF. CDR3 in DNA: TGTGCCAGCAGTTTTCCCCCGACAGGCAATCAGCCCCAGCATTTT. The entire variable domain, with the rest obtained from reference TRBV28 and TRBJ1-5, is as follows: DVKVTQSSRYLVKRTGEKVFLECVQDMDHENMFWYRQDPGLGLRLIYFSYDVKMKEKGDIPEGYSVSREKKERFSLILESASTNQTSMYLCASSFPPTGNQPQHFGDGTRLSIL.